These T cell receptor beta chains were read from a single sample in a study of blood T cell repertoires in COVID-19. TCRdb's copy holds only in-frame clones and misses some; the assay was immunoSEQ multiplex PCR. Here the sample spans roughly 60,000 clones, roughly 83% being singletons. Specimen: peripheral blood. Every receptor here comes from a man aged 30-40 years with COVID-19, enrolled during active disease. Both conserved end residues are part of each CDR3. D genes are given only for firm matches. The size of a clone is reported for some rows only, either as once, few or many, or as a class for expanded clones.

clone_size: -; v_call: TRBV10-3; j_call: TRBJ2-7; d_call: TRBD2; cdr3_aa: CAIRTSGFYEQYF; cdr3_nt: TGTGCCATCAGGACTAGCGGTTTTTACGAGCAGTACTTC
clone_size: -; v_call: TRBV10-3; j_call: TRBJ1-1; d_call: TRBD1; cdr3_aa: CAISESGTGGAWTEAFF; cdr3_nt: TGTGCCATCAGTGAGTCCGGGACAGGGGGCGCATGGACTGAAGCTTTCTTT
clone_size: -; v_call: TRBV5-1; j_call: TRBJ2-7; d_call: -; cdr3_aa: CASSPGASYEQYF; cdr3_nt: TGCGCCAGCAGCCCTGGGGCCAGCTACGAGCAGTACTTC
clone_size: -; v_call: TRBV18; j_call: TRBJ1-1; d_call: -; cdr3_aa: CASSPPSSNTEAFF; cdr3_nt: TGTGCCAGCTCACCACCGTCCTCCAACACTGAAGCTTTCTTT
clone_size: -; v_call: TRBV27; j_call: TRBJ1-1; d_call: -; cdr3_aa: CASSLAGTLNTEAFF; cdr3_nt: TGTGCCAGCAGTTTGGCGGGGACCCTGAACACTGAAGCTTTCTTT
clone_size: -; v_call: TRBV27; j_call: TRBJ2-5; d_call: TRBD2; cdr3_aa: CASSPLPPRGGETQYF; cdr3_nt: TGTGCCAGCAGTCCGTTACCACCGCGGGGGGGGGAGACCCAGTACTTC
clone_size: -; v_call: TRBV5-3; j_call: TRBJ2-7; d_call: -; cdr3_aa: CARSYPIRVPYEQYF; cdr3_nt: TGTGCCAGAAGCTACCCAATCAGGGTGCCCTACGAGCAGTACTTC
clone_size: few; v_call: TRBV21-1; j_call: TRBJ2-5; d_call: -; cdr3_aa: CASSKALCWPAGVSPGRHF; cdr3_nt: TGTGCCAGCAGCAAAGCGCTTTGCTGGCCTGCGGGAGTCAGTCCCGGGAGGCACTTC
clone_size: -; v_call: TRBV12-3/TRBV12-4; j_call: TRBJ1-2; d_call: -; cdr3_aa: CASIRGNGYTF; cdr3_nt: TGTGCCAGCATCCGAGGGAACGGCTACACCTTC
clone_size: -; v_call: TRBV5-5; j_call: TRBJ1-2; d_call: -; cdr3_aa: CASSRTGGAGYGYTF; cdr3_nt: TGTGCCAGCAGCCGCACGGGGGGGGCTGGCTATGGCTACACCTTC
clone_size: -; v_call: TRBV2; j_call: TRBJ2-3; d_call: TRBD1; cdr3_aa: CASGDRGITDTQYF; cdr3_nt: TGTGCCAGCGGGGACAGGGGAATCACAGATACGCAGTATTTT
clone_size: -; v_call: TRBV28; j_call: TRBJ2-7; d_call: TRBD1; cdr3_aa: CASTTGSDYEQYF; cdr3_nt: TGTGCCAGCACGACAGGGAGTGACTACGAGCAGTACTTC
clone_size: -; v_call: TRBV2; j_call: TRBJ2-1; d_call: TRBD2; cdr3_aa: CASRGWREGVNNEQFF; cdr3_nt: TGTGCCAGCAGGGGTTGGCGGGAGGGCGTGAACAATGAGCAGTTCTTC
clone_size: once; v_call: TRBV9; j_call: TRBJ2-1; d_call: TRBD2; cdr3_aa: CASSVASGMFENEQFF; cdr3_nt: TGTGCCAGCAGCGTAGCTAGCGGCATGTTTGAGAATGAGCAGTTCTTC
clone_size: -; v_call: TRBV18; j_call: TRBJ2-7; d_call: -; cdr3_aa: CASSPTLDGGIEQYF; cdr3_nt: TGTGCCAGCTCACCTACTCTAGATGGCGGGATCGAGCAGTACTTC
clone_size: -; v_call: TRBV5-4; j_call: TRBJ1-2; d_call: -; cdr3_aa: CASISPGEGNYGYTF; cdr3_nt: TGTGCCAGCATTTCCCCCGGGGAAGGTAACTATGGCTACACCTTC
clone_size: -; v_call: TRBV6-5; j_call: TRBJ2-1; d_call: TRBD2; cdr3_aa: CASRPTSGNSNEQFF; cdr3_nt: TGTGCCAGCAGGCCAACTAGCGGGAATTCGAATGAGCAGTTCTTC